The sequence of this T cell receptor (beta chain) was determined in a study of a mutant IDH1 vaccine in newly diagnosed glioma. Study as a whole: Patients got their first vaccination 4-6 weeks after radiotherapy alone, or with temozolomide cycles. Visits designated V12 and V13 were conducted at weeks 35 and 47, respectively. Study results and limitations: Pseudoprogression seemed unrelated to changes in top peripheral T cell clonotypes.

Comments on this clone: Its antigen remains unknown.

Sequenced by immunoSEQ multiplex PCR; TCRdb stores in-frame clones only, minus some. The table shows 40,000 to 60,000 clones, with roughly 84% occurring only once. As for time point: week 35, safety follow-up. Vaccination comprised doses that each held 300 ug of mutant IDH1 20-mer peptide, plus topical imiquimod. Germline V gives CDR1 SGHDN, CDR2 FVKESK. The CDR3 covers 15 residues. Trimming took off 5 bases at V and 0 bases at J, with 14 bases between the two ends. The sequenced sample was PBMCs, obtained from a glioma patient whose treatment included an IDH1 peptide vaccine. The TCR comes from a man in his forties with glioma. The chain joins TRBV14 to TRBJ2-7, with D unresolved. This CDR3 reads CASSNIGSYSYEQYF. As DNA, the CDR3 is TGTGCCAGCAGCAACATAGGTTCCTACTCCTACGAGCAGTACTTC.